This is a list of T cell receptor beta chains from one sample in a study of breast tumors, draining lymph nodes, adjacent tissues. TCRdb passed the multiplex PCR reads through MiXCR, listing each CDR3 protein once. The table has around 66,000 distinct CDR3 sequences, approximately 47% seen once; the top ten hold over 7.5%. Material: breast tumor tissue. These receptors all stem from a female donor with breast cancer. Some clones in this sample may be carry-over from other donors' samples. The CDR3 runs from the conserved cysteine through the conserved F or W. D genes are given only for firm matches. Only part of the rows carry a size: once, few, many, or a class if the clone is expanded.

many	TRBV20-1	TRBJ2-1	TRBD2	CSAKGVGRGYNEQFF	TGCAGTGCTAAGGGGGTCGGGAGGGGATACAATGAGCAGTTCTTC
many	TRBV30	TRBJ1-6	.	CAWSVQGYNSPLHF	TGTGCCTGGAGCGTCCAGGGCTATAATTCACCCCTCCACTTT
many	TRBV7-9	TRBJ2-7	.	CASSSKPGKGSYEQYF	TGTGCCAGCAGCTCAAAGCCGGGAAAAGGGTCCTACGAGCAGTACTTC
many	TRBV11-2	TRBJ2-3	.	CASSTPGEEGWYHTDTQYF	TGTGCCAGCAGCACCCCCGGCGAGGAGGGGTGGTATCACACAGATACGCAGTATTTT
few	TRBV6-5	TRBJ1-1	.	CASSDGRRLNTEAFF	TGTGCCAGCAGTGACGGACGGAGATTAAACACTGAAGCTTTCTTT
many	TRBV6-6	TRBJ1-3	.	CASSKQGRAGNTIYF	TGTGCCAGCAGTAAGCAGGGTCGGGCTGGAAACACCATATATTTT
.	TRBV7-9	TRBJ2-5	TRBD1	CASSGQGAETQYF	TGTGCCAGCAGCGGACAGGGGGCAGAGACCCAGTACTTC
.	TRBV27	TRBJ2-5	TRBD2	CVSSYPRLAGEVSAETQYF	TGTGTCAGCAGTTACCCGCGACTAGCGGGGGAGGTTAGTGCGGAGACCCAGTACTTC
.	TRBV10-3	TRBJ2-7	.	CASGGPGEACEQYF	TGTGCCTCGGGGGGCCCGGGGGAGGCCTGCGAGCAGTACTTC
.	TRBV7-2	TRBJ2-3	TRBD2	CASSFLWGGLAGITDTQYF	TGTGCCAGCAGCTTCCTCTGGGGCGGACTAGCGGGGATCACAGATACGCAGTATTTT
medium-sized	TRBV11-2	TRBJ2-3	.	CASSLDQGMAQYF	TGTGCCAGCAGCTTAGACCAGGGGATGGCGCAGTATTTT
many	TRBV12-3/TRBV12-4	TRBJ2-7	TRBD2	CASTGTSGKPREEQYF	TGTGCCAGCACCGGAACTAGCGGGAAGCCCCGAGAGGAGCAGTACTTC
many	TRBV6-4	TRBJ2-1	.	CASSDVGIGMDEQFF	TGTGCCAGCAGTGACGTCGGGATAGGGATGGACGAGCAGTTCTTC
few	TRBV5-5	TRBJ2-7	.	CASSRLTARLDEQYF	TGTGCCAGCAGCAGGTTGACGGCGCGCTTGGACGAGCAGTACTTC
many	TRBV15	TRBJ2-1	.	CATSRDPGDLGNEQFF	TGTGCCACCAGCAGAGACCCGGGGGACCTGGGGAATGAGCAGTTCTTC
.	TRBV6-6	TRBJ2-2	.	CASIRAGELFF	TGTGCCAGCATTCGGGCCGGGGAGCTGTTTTTT
many	TRBV7-3	TRBJ2-7	.	CASSPTGADAYEQYF	TGTGCCAGCTCCCCGACTGGGGCCGACGCCTACGAGCAGTACTTC
many	TRBV9	TRBJ1-3	TRBD1	CASSATGGGNTIYF	TGTGCCAGCAGCGCGACAGGGGGAGGAAACACCATATATTTT
many	TRBV6-1	TRBJ2-5	.	CASRDLLAETQYF	TGTGCCAGCAGGGATTTATTAGCGGAGACCCAGTACTTC
many	TRBV5-1	TRBJ2-5	TRBD2	CASSSTGTSGGETQYF	TGCGCCAGCAGCTCCACCGGGACTAGCGGGGGTGAGACCCAGTACTTC
.	TRBV6-6	TRBJ1-4	.	CASSYYSANEKLFF	TGTGCCAGCAGTTATTACTCAGCTAATGAAAAACTGTTTTTT
.	TRBV9	TRBJ1-4	.	CASSVAPGQYNEKLFF	TGTGCCAGCAGCGTAGCCCCGGGCCAATATAATGAAAAACTGTTTTTT
.	TRBV7-8	TRBJ2-7	TRBD1	CASSPRDRPLYEQYF	TGTGCCAGCAGCCCCCGGGACAGGCCTCTCTACGAGCAGTACTTC
.	TRBV6-1	TRBJ1-5	.	CASSPEKGASNQPQHF	TGTGCCAGCAGTCCCGAGAAAGGGGCTAGCAATCAGCCCCAGCATTTT
.	TRBV2	TRBJ1-6	TRBD1	CASSYGQGSNSPLHF	TGTGCCAGCAGTTACGGACAGGGGTCCAATTCACCCCTCCACTTT
many	TRBV10-3	TRBJ2-1	.	CAIMRGGAYNEQFF	TGTGCCATCATGAGGGGGGGGGCCTACAATGAGCAGTTCTTC
once	TRBV25-1	TRBJ1-2	.	CASSASRRDFNYGYTF	TGTGCCAGCAGTGCTAGTCGCAGAGACTTTAACTATGGCTACACCTTC
few	TRBV5-1	TRBJ1-4	.	CASSLARRGEKLFF	TGCGCCAGCAGCTTGGCCAGGCGAGGGGAAAAACTGTTTTTT
.	TRBV2	TRBJ2-5	.	CASSDREVNSQETQYF	TGTGCCAGCAGTGACAGGGAAGTGAACAGCCAAGAGACCCAGTACTTC
.	TRBV18	TRBJ1-3	.	CASSQRTGNTIYF	TGTGCCAGCTCACAACGGACAGGAAACACCATATATTTT
many	TRBV19	TRBJ2-3	.	CASSKGVAGDTQYF	TGTGCCAGTAGTAAAGGGGTAGCCGGAGATACGCAGTATTTT
.	TRBV7-9	TRBJ2-7	TRBD1	CASSYGQGLYGEQYF	TGTGCCAGCAGCTACGGACAGGGACTGTACGGTGAGCAGTACTTC
once	TRBV2	TRBJ2-2	TRBD1	CASRETGEWGGELFF	TGTGCCAGCAGAGAGACAGGGGAGTGGGGCGGGGAGCTGTTTTTT
medium-sized	TRBV15	TRBJ1-4	.	CATSRDLSAPSNEKLFF	TGTGCCACCAGCAGAGATCTTAGCGCACCATCTAATGAAAAACTGTTTTTT
many	TRBV6-5	TRBJ2-3	TRBD2	CASSLIGLAGADTQYF	TGTGCCAGCAGCCTAATCGGACTAGCGGGCGCAGATACGCAGTATTTT
.	TRBV11-3	TRBJ2-1	.	CASSPYRQTTYDEQFF	TGTGCCAGCAGCCCCTACCGGCAAACCACTTACGATGAGCAGTTCTTC